The clone carrying this T cell receptor beta chain has a handful of counts. Via MiXCR, TCRdb re-called the RT-PCR reads, giving one row per CDR3 protein. The sample holds hundreds of thousands of distinct CDR3 sequences, approximately 18% seen once. The entry originates in a study of response to subunit inactivated influenza vaccine. CDR1 SGHTA and CDR2 FQGNSA come from the germline V gene. The CDR3 is 14 residues long. Trimming pared 4 bases from V and 0 bases from J, leaving 7 bases between. The chain uses TRBV7-2 and TRBJ2-1; D unclear. The sequencing here drew on PBMCs from blood, taken roughly 5 days after vaccination. The receptor was isolated from a man in his fifties or sixties who received an inactivated influenza vaccine. This chain's CDR3 is CASSSHGSYNEQFF. In nucleotides, the CDR3 is TGTGCCAGCAGCTCGCACGGCTCCTACAATGAGCAGTTCTTC.